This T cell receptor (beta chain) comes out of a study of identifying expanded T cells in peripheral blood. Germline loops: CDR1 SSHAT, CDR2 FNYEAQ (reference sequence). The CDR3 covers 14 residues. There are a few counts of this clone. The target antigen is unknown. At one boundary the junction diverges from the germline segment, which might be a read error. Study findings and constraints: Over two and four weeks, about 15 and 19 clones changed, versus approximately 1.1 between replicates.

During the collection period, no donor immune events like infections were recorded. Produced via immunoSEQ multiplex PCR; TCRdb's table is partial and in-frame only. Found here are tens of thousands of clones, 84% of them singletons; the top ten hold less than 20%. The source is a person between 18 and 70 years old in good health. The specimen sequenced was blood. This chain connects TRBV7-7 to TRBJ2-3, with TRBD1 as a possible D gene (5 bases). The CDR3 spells CASSLSGNTDTQYF. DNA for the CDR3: TGTGCTAGCAGCTTATCAGGGAACACAGATACGCAGTATTTT.